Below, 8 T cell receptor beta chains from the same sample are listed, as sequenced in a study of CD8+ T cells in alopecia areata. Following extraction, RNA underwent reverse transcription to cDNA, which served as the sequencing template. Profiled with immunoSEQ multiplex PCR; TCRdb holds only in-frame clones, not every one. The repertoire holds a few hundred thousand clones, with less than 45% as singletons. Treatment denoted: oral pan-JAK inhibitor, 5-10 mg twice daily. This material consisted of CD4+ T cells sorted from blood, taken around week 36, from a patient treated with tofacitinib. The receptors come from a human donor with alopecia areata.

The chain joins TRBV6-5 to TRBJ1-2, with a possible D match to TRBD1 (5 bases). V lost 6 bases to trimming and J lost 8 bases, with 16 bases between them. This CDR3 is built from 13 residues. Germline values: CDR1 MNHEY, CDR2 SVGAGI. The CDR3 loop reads CASRSSGRQGYTF. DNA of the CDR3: TGTGCCAGCAGGTCGTCAGGGCGTCAAGGCTACACCTTC.

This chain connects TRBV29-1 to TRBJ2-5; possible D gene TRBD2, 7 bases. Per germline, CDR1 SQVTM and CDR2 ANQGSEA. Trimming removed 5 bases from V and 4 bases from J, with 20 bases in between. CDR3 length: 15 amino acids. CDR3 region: CSVLLWGGLVETQYF. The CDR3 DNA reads TGCAGCGTTCTCCTTTGGGGGGGGCTAGTAGAGACCCAGTACTTC.

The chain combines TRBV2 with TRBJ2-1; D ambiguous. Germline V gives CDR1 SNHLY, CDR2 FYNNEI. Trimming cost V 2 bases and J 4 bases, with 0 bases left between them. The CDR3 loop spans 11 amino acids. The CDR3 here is CASSEYNEQFF. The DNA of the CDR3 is TGTGCCAGCAGTGAATACAATGAGCAGTTCTTC.

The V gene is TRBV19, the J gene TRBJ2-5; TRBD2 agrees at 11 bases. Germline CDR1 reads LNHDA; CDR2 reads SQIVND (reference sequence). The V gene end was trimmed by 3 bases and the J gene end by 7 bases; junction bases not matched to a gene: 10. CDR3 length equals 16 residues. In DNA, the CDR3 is TGTGCCAGTAGTATTGGGACTAGCGGAGAACGGGGGACCCAGTACTTC. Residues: CASSIGTSGERGTQYF.

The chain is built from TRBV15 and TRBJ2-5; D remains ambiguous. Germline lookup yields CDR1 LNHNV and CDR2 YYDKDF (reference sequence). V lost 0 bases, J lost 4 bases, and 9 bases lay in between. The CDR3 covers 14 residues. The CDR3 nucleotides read TGTGCCACCAGCAGAGACGCCGCGAGAGAGACCCAGTACTTC. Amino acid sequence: CATSRDAARETQYF.

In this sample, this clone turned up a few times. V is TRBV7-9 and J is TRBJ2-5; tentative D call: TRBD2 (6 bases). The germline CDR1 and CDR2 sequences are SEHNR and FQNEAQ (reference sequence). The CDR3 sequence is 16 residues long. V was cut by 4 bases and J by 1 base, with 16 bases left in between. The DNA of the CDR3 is TGTGCCAGCAGCTCGAAGCCGGGACTGGGCCAAGAGACCCAGTACTTC. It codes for CASSSKPGLGQETQYF. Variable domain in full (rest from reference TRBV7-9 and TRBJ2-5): DTGVSQNPRHKITKRGQNVTFRCDPISEHNRLYWYRQTLGQGPEFLTYFQNEAQLEKSRLLSDRFSAERPKGSFSTLEIQRTEQGDSAMYLCASSSKPGLGQETQYFGPGTRLLVL.

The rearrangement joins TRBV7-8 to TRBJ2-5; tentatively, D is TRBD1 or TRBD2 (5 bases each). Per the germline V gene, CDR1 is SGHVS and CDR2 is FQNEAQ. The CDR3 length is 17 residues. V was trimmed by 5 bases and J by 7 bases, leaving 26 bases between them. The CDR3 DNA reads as TGTGCCAGCAGCCCCCTGAGTAGTGACAGAAGGGCGGGGACCCAGTACTTC. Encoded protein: CASSPLSSDRRAGTQYF.

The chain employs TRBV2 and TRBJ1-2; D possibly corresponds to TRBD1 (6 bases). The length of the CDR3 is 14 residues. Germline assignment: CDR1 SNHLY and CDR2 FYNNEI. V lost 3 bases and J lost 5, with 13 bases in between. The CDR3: CASSDTGPGYGYTF. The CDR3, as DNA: TGTGCCAGCAGTGATACAGGGCCTGGGTATGGCTACACCTTC.